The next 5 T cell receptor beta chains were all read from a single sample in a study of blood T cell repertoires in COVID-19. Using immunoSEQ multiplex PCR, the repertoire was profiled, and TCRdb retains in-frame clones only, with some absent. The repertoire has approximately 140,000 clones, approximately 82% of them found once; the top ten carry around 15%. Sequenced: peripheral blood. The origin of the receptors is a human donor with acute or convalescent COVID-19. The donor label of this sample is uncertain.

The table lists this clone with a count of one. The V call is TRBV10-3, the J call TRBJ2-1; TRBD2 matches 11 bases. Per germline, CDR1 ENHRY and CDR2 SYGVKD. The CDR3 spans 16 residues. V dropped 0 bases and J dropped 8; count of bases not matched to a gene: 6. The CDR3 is CAISESLAGGADEQFF. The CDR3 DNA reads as TGTGCCATCAGTGAGTCTCTAGCGGGGGGTGCGGATGAGCAGTTCTTC.

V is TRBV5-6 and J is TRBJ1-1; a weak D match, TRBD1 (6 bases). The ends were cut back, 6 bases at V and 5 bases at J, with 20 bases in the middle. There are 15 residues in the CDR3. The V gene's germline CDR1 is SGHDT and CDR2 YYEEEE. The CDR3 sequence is CASTWTDPSTTEAFF. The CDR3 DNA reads TGTGCCAGCACCTGGACAGACCCCTCAACGACTGAAGCTTTCTTT.

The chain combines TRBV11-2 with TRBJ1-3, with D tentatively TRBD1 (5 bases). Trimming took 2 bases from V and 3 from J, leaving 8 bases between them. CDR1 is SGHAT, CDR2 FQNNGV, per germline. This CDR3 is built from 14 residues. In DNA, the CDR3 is TGTGCCAGCAGCTTACAGGGTTATGGAAACACCATATATTTT. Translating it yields CASSLQGYGNTIYF.

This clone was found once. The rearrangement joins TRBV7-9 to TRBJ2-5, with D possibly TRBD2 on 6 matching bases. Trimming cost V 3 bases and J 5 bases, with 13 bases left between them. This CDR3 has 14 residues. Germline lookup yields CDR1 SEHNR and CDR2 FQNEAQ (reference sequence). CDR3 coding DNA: TGTGCCAGCAGCTTTGCAGGGACTGGCGAGACCCAGTACTTC. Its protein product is CASSFAGTGETQYF.

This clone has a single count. The CDR3 here is CASSQEPTRGTDTQYF. CDR3 DNA: TGTGCCAGCAGCCAAGAGCCGACTAGGGGCACAGATACGCAGTATTTT. The V and J genes are TRBV4-2 and TRBJ2-3, with a possible D match to TRBD2 (6 bases). This CDR3 spans 16 amino acids. Trimming cost V 0 bases and J 1 base, with 11 bases left between them. CDR1 and CDR2 from the germline V gene are LGHNA and YNFKEQ.